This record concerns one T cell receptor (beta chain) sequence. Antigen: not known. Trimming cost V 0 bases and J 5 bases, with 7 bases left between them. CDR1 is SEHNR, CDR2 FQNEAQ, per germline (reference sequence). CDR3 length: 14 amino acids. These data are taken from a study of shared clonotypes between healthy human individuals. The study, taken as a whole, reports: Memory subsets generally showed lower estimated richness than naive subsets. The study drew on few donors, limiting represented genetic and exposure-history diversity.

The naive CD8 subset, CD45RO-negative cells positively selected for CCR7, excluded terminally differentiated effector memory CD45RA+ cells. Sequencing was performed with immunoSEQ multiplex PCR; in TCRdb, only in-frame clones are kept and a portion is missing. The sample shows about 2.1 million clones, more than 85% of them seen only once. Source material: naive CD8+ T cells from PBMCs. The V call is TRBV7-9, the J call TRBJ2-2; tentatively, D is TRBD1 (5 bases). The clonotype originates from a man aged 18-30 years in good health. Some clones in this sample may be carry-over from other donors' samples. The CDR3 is CASSLAGLTGELFF. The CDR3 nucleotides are TGTGCCAGCAGCTTAGCGGGGCTGACCGGGGAGCTGTTTTTT.